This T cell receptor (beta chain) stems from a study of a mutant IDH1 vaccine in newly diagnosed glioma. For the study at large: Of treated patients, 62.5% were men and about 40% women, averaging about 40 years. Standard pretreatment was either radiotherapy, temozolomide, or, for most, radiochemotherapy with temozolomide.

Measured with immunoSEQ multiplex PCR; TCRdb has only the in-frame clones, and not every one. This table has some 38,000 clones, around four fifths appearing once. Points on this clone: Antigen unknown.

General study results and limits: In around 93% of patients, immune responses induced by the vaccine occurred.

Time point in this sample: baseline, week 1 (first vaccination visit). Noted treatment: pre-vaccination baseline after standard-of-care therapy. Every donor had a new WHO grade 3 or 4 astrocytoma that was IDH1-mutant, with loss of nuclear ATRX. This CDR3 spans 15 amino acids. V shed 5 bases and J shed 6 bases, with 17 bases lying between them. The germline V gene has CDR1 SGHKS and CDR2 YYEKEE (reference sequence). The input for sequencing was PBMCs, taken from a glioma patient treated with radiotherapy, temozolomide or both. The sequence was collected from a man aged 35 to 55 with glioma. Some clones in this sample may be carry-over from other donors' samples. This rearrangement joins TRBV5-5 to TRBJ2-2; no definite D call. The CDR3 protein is CASSQRLTSAGELFF. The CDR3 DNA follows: TGTGCCAGCAGTCAACGACTGACCTCGGCCGGGGAGCTGTTTTTT. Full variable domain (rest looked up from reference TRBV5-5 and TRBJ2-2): DAGVTQSPTHLIKTRGQQVTLRCSPISGHKSVSWYQQVLGQGPQFIFQYYEKEERGRGNFPDRFSARQFPNYSSELNVNALLLGDSALYLCASSQRLTSAGELFFGEGSRLTVL.